This TCR beta chain is drawn from a study of T-cell reconstitution after alpha-beta-depleted transplantation in children. Concerning this clonotype: Antigen specificity is unknown.

Findings of the study overall: From newly produced T cells came most of the T-cell counts and diversity one year after transplant. Reports say that about two months after transplant, the alpha-beta T cells came out of several hundred graft clones that had expanded. The origin of high day-60 TCRbeta diversity in some patients lay in surviving recipient T cells and thymic progenitors.

TCRbeta library preparation incorporated unique molecular identifiers. TCRdb itself ran the PCR reads through MiXCR, one entry per CDR3 protein. The sample has hundreds of thousands of distinct CDR3 sequences; 10% to 15% are singletons. CDR3 length equals 18 residues. Germline loops: CDR1 MNHNS, CDR2 SASEGT. V lost 7 bases to trimming and J lost 4 bases; unmatched junction nucleotides: 12. The chain joins TRBV6-1 to TRBJ2-2; 13 bases line up with TRBD2. The sequencing here drew on PBMCs, mostly from graft donor cells, taken 360 days after TCRalphabeta/CD19-depleted stem cell transplant. The clonotype originates from a male patient aged 10 to 17 who had a stem cell transplant for acute myeloid leukemia, so the T cells may come from the graft donor. This CDR3 is CASTKLAGGPRGTGELFF. CDR3 bases: TGTGCCAGCACGAAACTAGCGGGAGGGCCTCGGGGCACCGGGGAGCTGTTTTTT.